This T cell receptor beta chain emerged from a study of radiation and T cells in renal cell carcinoma. Time point indicated: baseline pretreatment blood. Specified treatment: 15 Gy SBRT to primary tumor, nephrectomy 4 weeks later. The CDR3 runs to 11 residues. The germline V gene encodes CDR1 SEHNR and CDR2 FQNEAQ (reference sequence). Trimming removed 5 bases from V and 4 bases from J, with 5 bases in between. This clone has a single count. This table comes from immunoSEQ multiplex PCR, and its TCRdb copy is limited to in-frame clones, with some not included. The top ten hold 4.1% of the sample, which has 120,000 to 150,000 clones, around 89% seen once.

The chain joins TRBV7-9 to TRBJ2-5; D uncertain. The specimen comprised blood, sampled from a patient whose treatment included radiotherapy and nephrectomy. The receptor was isolated from a woman between 70 and 85 years old with renal cell carcinoma. CDR3 bases: TGTGCCAGCAGCCCGTCAGAGACCCAGTACTTC. Its translation is CASSPSETQYF.